The 10 T cell receptor beta chains reported below all come from one sample, sequenced in a study of blood T cell repertoires in COVID-19. Sequenced by immunoSEQ multiplex PCR; TCRdb stores in-frame clones only, minus some. The data contain about 290,000 clones, around 81% of them seen just once; the ten biggest clones take up less than 4.5%. Sequencing used peripheral blood. These TCRs come from a woman aged 45-65 years with active or convalescent COVID-19.

The CDR3 loop reads CAIRGLASESSYNEQFF. As DNA, the CDR3 is TGTGCCATACGGGGACTAGCGTCAGAGAGCTCCTACAATGAGCAGTTCTTC. The chain couples TRBV7-9 to TRBJ2-1; 10 bases are a match to TRBD2. The CDR3 consists of 17 residues. V lost 10 bases, J lost 0 bases, and 12 bases stayed unmatched. Germline CDR1 is SEHNR and CDR2 is FQNEAQ (reference sequence). The whole variable domain, remainder taken from reference TRBV7-9 and TRBJ2-1, is DTGVSQNPRHKITKRGQNVTFRCDPISEHNRLYWYRQTLGQGPEFLTYFQNEAQLEKSRLLSDRFSAERPKGSFSTLEIQRTEQGDSAMYLCAIRGLASESSYNEQFFGPGTRLTVL.

This clone appeared a few times. The genes are TRBV3-1 (or the pseudogene TRBV3-2) and TRBJ2-3; D ambiguous. Germline loops: CDR1 LGHDT, CDR2 YNNKEL (reference sequence). Trimming took 4 bases from V and 1 from J, leaving 6 bases between them. This CDR3 contains 13 residues. The CDR3 nucleotides read TGTGCCAGCAGCCCCTCGGGCACAGATACGCAGTATTTT. Its translation is CASSPSGTDTQYF.

The V and J genes are TRBV6-5 and TRBJ1-1, with TRBD1 identical over 9 bases. The germline gives CDR1 MNHEY, CDR2 SVGAGI. J lost 5 bases, V lost 7 bases, and 8 bases had no gene match. The CDR3 spans 14 residues. CDR3 DNA: TGTGCCAGCACCCGGACAGGGGATGGTACTGAAGCTTTCTTT. Encoded protein: CASTRTGDGTEAFF.

This clone showed up just a few times. The V call is TRBV5-1, the J call TRBJ2-2; TRBD2 matches at 10 bases. Germline V lookup: CDR1 SGHRS, CDR2 YFSETQ. CDR3 length: 16 amino acids. V dropped 1 base and J dropped 6; count of bases not matched to a gene: 6. The CDR3 coding sequence is TGCGCCAGCAGCTTGAACGGACTAGCGGTTGCCGGGGAGCTGTTTTTT. It translates to CASSLNGLAVAGELFF.

V and J are TRBV4-1 and TRBJ1-1; TRBD1 aligns across 11 bases. CDR3 length equals 16 residues. Germline-derived CDR1 and CDR2 are MGHRA and YSYEKL. J lost 5 bases, V lost 1 base, and 6 bases had no gene match. CDR3 in amino acids: CASSQAGTGGKTEAFF. The CDR3 DNA follows: TGCGCCAGCAGCCAAGCTGGGACAGGGGGAAAGACTGAAGCTTTCTTT.

J is TRBJ2-7 and V is TRBV21-1; TRBD2, the table's D call, was not compared with the DNA. TRBV21-1 is listed as a pseudogene. The CDR3 has 13 amino acids. Here the CDR3 reads CASSSRRGFEQYF. DNA of the CDR3: TGTGCCAGCAGCTCCCGTCGAGGGTTCGAGCAGTACTTC.

The genes are TRBV6-2 or TRBV6-3 and TRBJ2-1, with 12 bases matching TRBD2. CDR3 length: 16 amino acids. The ends lost 5 bases at V and 4 bases at J; junction bases unmatched: 6. CDR1 and CDR2 (germline): MNHEY, SVGEGT. CDR3 residues: CASSTRTSGIYNEQFF. The CDR3 DNA reads TGTGCCAGCAGTACCAGGACTAGCGGGATATACAATGAGCAGTTCTTC.

This rearrangement joins TRBV5-4 to TRBJ1-2; the D is unclear. V lost 4 bases to trimming and J lost 5 bases, with 18 bases between them. Germline values: CDR1 SGHNT, CDR2 YYREEE (reference sequence). The CDR3 totals 15 residues. The CDR3 loop reads CASSREGNRVYGYTF. The CDR3, as DNA: TGTGCCAGCAGCCGGGAAGGGAACCGAGTTTATGGCTACACCTTC.

The chain is built from TRBV7-9 and TRBJ1-5; D is uncertain. This CDR3 region has 12 residues. The germline V gene encodes CDR1 SEHNR and CDR2 FQNEAQ (reference sequence). V was pared by 1 base and J by 4 bases, with 2 bases between. CDR3 coding DNA: TGTGCCAGCAGCTTAGTAAATCAGCCCCAGCATTTT. Protein sequence: CASSLVNQPQHF.

The V call is TRBV30, the J call TRBJ1-1, with D unresolved. The ends were cut back, 0 bases at V and 5 bases at J, with 16 bases in the middle. CDR3 size: 15 residues. Germline CDR1 and CDR2: GTSNPN and SVGIG (reference sequence). The CDR3 DNA reads TGTGCCTGGAGTGTACCGCTCCGGCGGGAGACTGAAGCTTTCTTT. As protein: CAWSVPLRRETEAFF.